This is a list of T cell receptor beta chains from one sample in a study of TIL therapy for anti-PD-1-resistant metastatic lung cancer. Assay: immunoSEQ multiplex PCR; the TCRdb copy retains only in-frame clones and omits some. Of about 13,000 clones listed, roughly two thirds are singletons. The sequencing here drew on tumor tissue, taken at baseline. The origin of the receptors is a woman aged 30 to 85 with non-small cell lung cancer. Both conserved end residues are trimmed from each CDR3.

TRBV19	ASSIGSTRGIADTQY
TRBV6-5	ASSYHDRGYT
TRBV6-5	ASSYVRQNYGYT
TRBV5-1	ASSPPGRTEAF
TRBV10-3	AISETLYGTGSYEQY
TRBV7-2	ASSPTGYEQY
TRBV7-2	ASSLARASQPQH
TRBV4-2	ASSQAGTSGSFYEQY
TRBV2	ASRGGSGTSYEKLF
TRBV6-4	ASSAASGSGSDTQY
TRBV5-1	ASSLNSQEGNEQF
TRBV18	ASSPETVFDEQF
TRBV5-4	ASSADRDIYSPLH
TRBV6-1	ASTESGRNEQY
TRBV6-6	ASQQGWNSPLH
TRBV29-1	SVTPKDRGYEQY
TRBV28	ASSPGTLLNQPQH
TRBV7-9	ASSFGPGDSPLH
TRBV28	ASSPPGGSGYT
TRBV5-6	ASSLCCGETQY
TRBV18	ASSQPKGEAF
TRBV28	ASRLDRGSTDTQY
TRBV6-1	ASVISDSVSYEQY
TRBV7-2	ASSLAAGVQQPQH
TRBV5-1	ASSSLAGVHNEQF
TRBV20-1	SVILNNEQF
TRBV29-1	SVAGGMDYGYT
TRBV5-1	ASSLVWASGYNEQF
TRBV7-8	ASSLASRDGNQPQH
TRBV5-5	ASSPRRDSGNTIY
TRBV5-8	AQSPGAQFNSPLH
TRBV7-3	ASSTSTRGGYT
TRBV6-6	ASSYVMDYRGSPLH
TRBV28	ASTNGRIQF
TRBV11-3	ASSLRGDTEAF
TRBV2	ASRVGTDNEKLF
TRBV10-1	ASSTGTSGSYGELF
TRBV6-6	ASSGGGRGLYGYT
TRBV9	ASSVEWTGEQY
TRBV11-1	ASSAGRNNEKLF
TRBV15	ATTGGGIDEKLF
TRBV10-2	ASSRGLQETQY
TRBV28	ASSLSYRDNYEQY
TRBV6-6	ASSYLRGQDGYT
TRBV5-1	ASRTTFTDTQY
TRBV29-1	SVTGGGTTTDTQY
TRBV19	ASSIVDHYT
TRBV6-1	ASSEAGGADTQY
TRBV5-5	ASSFTGGRGHTEAF
TRBV9	ASGRETATTNEKLF
TRBV1	TSSQVSGRALDNEQF
TRBV6-1	ASSELIGQGDQPQH
TRBV5-4	ASSLDLAREQY
TRBV28	ASSLGQGFRTEAF
TRBV11-2	ASSLELGLGSPKNEQF